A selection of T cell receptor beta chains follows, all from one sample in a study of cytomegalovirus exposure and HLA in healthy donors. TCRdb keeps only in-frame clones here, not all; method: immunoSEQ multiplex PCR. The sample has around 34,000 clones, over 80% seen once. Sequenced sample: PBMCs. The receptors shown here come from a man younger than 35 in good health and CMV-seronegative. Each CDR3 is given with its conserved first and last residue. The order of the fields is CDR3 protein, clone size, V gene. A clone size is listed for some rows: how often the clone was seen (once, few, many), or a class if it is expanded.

CASSRMPPGTQYF - TRBV7-2
CASSPGQNLNTEAFF - TRBV11-1
CASSPGQETEAFF - TRBV18
CASSSYYEQYF - TRBV28
CASSKAALAENTGELFF - TRBV21-1
CASSPGSNSNQPQHF - TRBV18
CAISPQRDLYNEQFF - TRBV10-3
CASSLADGGYTF - TRBV13
CSVDVGTDTQYF - TRBV29-1
CASRPGLADQETQYF - TRBV6-5
CASSVGQAGTDDEQYF - TRBV9
CASSEGTTTGELFF - TRBV2
CASSGDSSYEQYF - TRBV6-5
CASSVESGRVNEQFF - TRBV9
CASSLMGRRETQYF - TRBV7-3
CASSPPGLGSNEQFF - TRBV5-1
CASSQGTNEKLFF - TRBV18
CASSAATGANQPQHF - TRBV2
CAGGDSPYEQYF - TRBV27
CASSLDGGAYEQYF once TRBV11-2
CASSLAGGPVYGYTF - TRBV28
CASRRLPGGNQPQHF - TRBV5-1
CASSLFSGTASGDYGYTF - TRBV9
CASSMGGARNGYTF - TRBV9
CASSFSGRGEAFF - TRBV5-4
CANGQEGGYTF - TRBV2
CASSEARPGLVGYTF - TRBV6-1
CAWSAQEETQYF - TRBV30